Listed below are T cell receptor beta chains from one sample, sequenced in a study of T cell repertoires in cytomegalovirus infection. TCRdb re-called the reads with MiXCR, one entry per CDR3 protein. Of fewer than 1,000,000 distinct CDR3 sequences listed, approximately 31% are singletons. Which antigens these TCRs recognize remains unknown. The sample consisted of cultured CD8+ T cells from PBMCs, taken from culture after CMV antigen stimulation. Every receptor here comes from a human donor in good health (CMV status not recorded). Some clones in this sample may be carry-over from other donors' samples. The CDR3 runs from the conserved cysteine through the conserved F or W. Each record gives: V gene, clone size, J gene, D gene, CDR3 protein, CDR3 DNA. D genes are given only for firm matches. Clone size is stated in some rows and not others, as once, few, many or a class when expanded.

V: TRBV6-1
size: few
J: TRBJ1-2
D: NA
CDR3: CASSVPGAHAGHYGYTF
DNA: TGTGCCAGCAGTGTCCCGGGAGCCCATGCCGGTCACTATGGCTACACCTTC

V: TRBV4-1
size: NA
J: TRBJ2-7
D: NA
CDR3: CASSRSRTGEQYF
DNA: TGCGCCAGCAGCCGATCCAGGACGGGCGAGCAGTACTTC

V: TRBV12-3/TRBV12-4
size: NA
J: TRBJ1-1
D: NA
CDR3: CASTGGPHTEAFF
DNA: TGTGCCAGCACTGGAGGACCCCACACTGAAGCTTTCTTT

V: TRBV20-1
size: NA
J: TRBJ2-2
D: NA
CDR3: CSAPDLTGELFF
DNA: TGCAGTGCGCCCGATCTTACCGGGGAGCTGTTTTTT

V: TRBV6-2/TRBV6-3
size: few
J: TRBJ1-6
D: NA
CDR3: CASSYSPTGGNSPLHF
DNA: TGTGCCAGCAGTTACTCGCCGACGGGCGGGAATTCACCCCTCCACTTT

V: TRBV27
size: NA
J: TRBJ1-2
D: NA
CDR3: CASKSGAPNYGYTF
DNA: TGTGCCAGCAAGAGCGGGGCACCTAACTATGGCTACACCTTC

V: TRBV7-6
size: many
J: TRBJ2-3
D: TRBD2
CDR3: CASSLLSLARDSSDTQYF
DNA: TGTGCCAGCAGCTTACTCTCACTAGCGCGAGATTCGTCTGATACGCAGTATTTT

V: TRBV5-4
size: NA
J: TRBJ2-7
D: NA
CDR3: CASSLMGNGHEQYF
DNA: TGTGCCAGCAGCTTGATGGGTAACGGCCACGAGCAGTACTTC

V: TRBV19
size: NA
J: TRBJ2-7
D: TRBD1
CDR3: CASSIRTGGFDEQYF
DNA: TGTGCCAGTAGTATAAGAACAGGGGGCTTCGACGAGCAGTACTTC

V: TRBV7-9
size: NA
J: TRBJ2-7
D: NA
CDR3: CASSPKETYEQYF
DNA: TGTGCCAGCAGCCCGAAGGAAACCTACGAGCAGTACTTC

V: TRBV20-1
size: NA
J: TRBJ2-4
D: NA
CDR3: CSARGLPLAKNIQYF
DNA: TGCAGTGCTAGGGGTCTACCCCTAGCCAAAAACATTCAGTACTTC

V: TRBV12-3/TRBV12-4
size: NA
J: TRBJ1-6
D: TRBD1
CDR3: CASSPGTGGVNSPLHF
DNA: TGTGCCAGCAGTCCTGGGACAGGGGGCGTTAATTCACCCCTCCACTTT

V: TRBV12-3/TRBV12-4
size: many
J: TRBJ2-3
D: NA
CDR3: CASSLVSRVVTSTDTQYF
DNA: TGTGCCAGCAGTTTAGTCTCGCGCGTGGTGACTAGCACAGATACGCAGTATTTT

V: TRBV6-1
size: NA
J: TRBJ2-7
D: TRBD2
CDR3: CASSDRGGGSHEQYF
DNA: TGTGCCAGCAGTGACCGGGGGGGGGGGTCCCACGAGCAGTACTTC

V: TRBV5-4
size: few
J: TRBJ2-1
D: TRBD1
CDR3: CASSVEDRDWDNEQFF
DNA: TGTGCCAGCAGCGTTGAGGACAGGGATTGGGACAATGAGCAGTTCTTC

V: TRBV7-9
size: NA
J: TRBJ2-2
D: TRBD2
CDR3: CASSSSKGGAFGELFF
DNA: TGTGCCAGCAGCTCCTCCAAGGGAGGGGCCTTCGGGGAGCTGTTTTTT

V: TRBV6-5
size: NA
J: TRBJ2-1
D: TRBD1
CDR3: CASSNRDRGRNEQFF
DNA: TGTGCCAGCAGTAACCGGGACAGGGGGAGAAATGAGCAGTTCTTC

V: TRBV7-9
size: NA
J: TRBJ2-5
D: NA
CDR3: CASSLEASSETQYF
DNA: TGTGCCAGCAGCTTAGAGGCTAGCTCAGAGACCCAGTACTTC

V: TRBV6-6
size: few
J: TRBJ2-7
D: NA
CDR3: CASSYSIGAEQYF
DNA: TGTGCCAGCAGTTACTCGATAGGGGCCGAGCAGTACTTC

V: TRBV6-1
size: NA
J: TRBJ1-5
D: NA
CDR3: CASSLSPRYSGTNQPQHF
DNA: TGTGCCAGCAGCTTGTCCCCCCGCTACTCAGGGACGAATCAGCCCCAGCATTTT

V: TRBV7-6
size: NA
J: TRBJ2-7
D: TRBD2
CDR3: CASSTTSTKDEQYF
DNA: TGTGCCAGCTCCACGACTAGCACTAAGGACGAGCAGTACTTC

V: TRBV24-1
size: NA
J: TRBJ2-3
D: NA
CDR3: CATSKGLASTDTQYF
DNA: TGTGCCACCTCAAAAGGGCTTGCTAGCACAGATACGCAGTATTTT

V: TRBV7-9
size: once
J: TRBJ1-6
D: NA
CDR3: CASRQSQGGNSPLHF
DNA: TGTGCCAGCAGACAATCACAGGGTGGAAATTCACCCCTCCACTTT

V: TRBV7-3
size: few
J: TRBJ2-1
D: TRBD2
CDR3: CASSYLGGGSYNEQFF
DNA: TGTGCCAGCAGTTACTTAGGCGGGGGGTCCTACAATGAGCAGTTCTTC

V: TRBV18
size: once
J: TRBJ2-6
D: NA
CDR3: CASSPDSRFGANVLTF
DNA: TGTGCCAGCTCACCTGACAGCCGGTTTGGGGCCAACGTCCTGACTTTC

V: TRBV24-1
size: NA
J: TRBJ2-3
D: NA
CDR3: CATSDLGRAADTQYF
DNA: TGTGCCACCAGTGATTTAGGCAGGGCCGCAGATACGCAGTATTTT

V: TRBV7-6
size: NA
J: TRBJ1-2
D: NA
CDR3: CASSFEGGGGIYGYTF
DNA: TGTGCCAGCAGCTTCGAGGGGGGAGGCGGGATCTATGGCTACACCTTC

V: TRBV19
size: NA
J: TRBJ1-5
D: NA
CDR3: CASSVQGYGNQPQHF
DNA: TGTGCCAGTAGTGTCCAGGGATATGGCAATCAGCCCCAGCATTTT

V: TRBV4-1
size: few
J: TRBJ2-3
D: TRBD2
CDR3: CASSQVASGDTDTQYF
DNA: TGCGCCAGCAGCCAGGTGGCTAGCGGGGACACAGATACGCAGTATTTT